The 25 T cell receptor beta chains listed next were all sequenced from one sample in a study of blood T cell repertoires in COVID-19. Sequencing was performed with immunoSEQ multiplex PCR; in TCRdb, only in-frame clones are kept and a portion is missing. The repertoire holds fewer than 300,000 clones, with 85% to 90% as singletons. The sequencing sample was made of peripheral blood. These TCRs come from a man aged 25-45 years with acute or convalescent COVID-19.

V and J are TRBV6-1 and TRBJ2-3; 7 nucleotides agree with TRBD2. V lost 2 bases, J lost 6 bases, and 8 bases stayed unmatched. The CDR3 runs 15 residues. Germline loops: CDR1 MNHNS, CDR2 SASEGT. The DNA for the CDR3 is TGTGCCAGCAGTGAAAGGGCGGGAGTGGGTGATACGCAGTATTTT. This gives the protein CASSERAGVGDTQYF.

The gene calls are TRBV6-5 and TRBJ2-7; 8 bases line up with TRBD1. J lost 3 bases, V lost 5 bases, and 6 bases had no gene match. CDR3 size: 14 residues. Germline assignment: CDR1 MNHEY and CDR2 SVGAGI. The CDR3, as DNA: TGTGCCAGCAGTAAAAGACAGGGGCTCTACGAGCAGTACTTC. It encodes CASSKRQGLYEQYF.

In its sample, this clone was seen once. The V and J genes are TRBV10-3 and TRBJ1-2; possible D gene TRBD1, 5 bases. The germline V gene encodes CDR1 ENHRY and CDR2 SYGVKD. This CDR3 is 13 amino acids long. Trimming removed 7 bases at V and 4 bases at J, with 13 bases between. The CDR3 DNA reads TGTGCCATCAAGGAGGGGCTGCTCTATGGCTACACCTTC. It encodes CAIKEGLLYGYTF.

The CDR3 DNA sequence: TGTGCCTGGGAGACAGGGCAGGGATCTGAAGCTTTCTTT. This codes for CAWETGQGSEAFF. The chain combines TRBV30 with TRBJ1-1, with 7 nucleotides matching TRBD1. V lost 5 bases and J lost 6; bases outside the gene matches: 9. This CDR3 region has 13 residues. Germline CDR1 GTSNPN, CDR2 SVGIG (reference sequence).

This chain connects TRBV7-3 to TRBJ1-3; 8 bases line up with TRBD1. Germline CDR1 SGHTA, CDR2 FQGTGA. The V segment lost 2 bases and the J segment 4 bases; nucleotides outside the gene matches: 22. The CDR3 length is 21 residues. The CDR3 region is CASSLPFKRRQGQVGGNTIYF. The CDR3 bases are TGTGCCAGCAGCTTACCGTTCAAAAGAAGACAGGGACAGGTAGGCGGAAACACCATATATTTT.

The genes are TRBV5-6 and TRBJ2-5, with a possible D match to TRBD1 (6 bases). CDR3 length equals 16 residues. Germline CDR1 SGHDT, CDR2 YYEEEE. V shed 4 bases and J shed 1 base, with 17 bases lying between them. The CDR3 nucleotides are TGTGCCAGCAGCCGGGTTGTCGGCAGGGGCCAAGAGACCCAGTACTTC. Translation: CASSRVVGRGQETQYF.

The genes are TRBV14 and TRBJ2-7, with D possibly TRBD2 on 5 matching bases. V lost 0 bases to trimming and J lost 4 bases, with 19 bases between them. This CDR3 spans 17 amino acids. Germline CDR1 is SGHDN and CDR2 is FVKESK. CDR3 sequence (DNA): TGTGCCAGCAGCCAAGATCAAGGACCGCTACGGGGTTACGAGCAGTACTTC. Its protein is CASSQDQGPLRGYEQYF.

This clone was counted a single time. The chain is built from TRBV14 and TRBJ2-6; no clear D. The CDR3 length is 14 residues. V was clipped by 8 bases and J by 0 bases, with 8 bases between them. Germline loops: CDR1 SGHDN, CDR2 FVKESK. CDR3 sequence reads: CASQRYSGANVLTF. DNA for the CDR3: TGTGCCAGCCAGCGTTACTCTGGGGCCAACGTCCTGACTTTC. Drawing the rest from reference TRBV14 and TRBJ2-6, the complete variable domain is EAGVTQFPSHSVIEKGQTVTLRCDPISGHDNLYWYRRVMGKEIKFLLHFVKESKQDESGMPNNRFLAERTGGTYSTLKVQPAELEDSGVYFCASQRYSGANVLTFGAGSRLTVL.

The V call is TRBV6-5, the J call TRBJ1-1; possible D gene TRBD1, 6 bases. The CDR3 consists of 13 residues. CDR1 is MNHEY, CDR2 SVGAGI, per germline. The V end lost 6 bases, the J end lost 1 base, and 9 bases lay between the germline ends. The CDR3 nucleotides read TGTGCCAGCAGAACAGGGACGAACACTGAAGCTTTCTTT. Amino acids: CASRTGTNTEAFF.

This chain uses TRBV18 with TRBJ2-3; TRBD2 might be the D (6 bases). The CDR3 runs to 19 residues. The germline gives CDR1 KGHSH, CDR2 LQKENI. V lost 2 bases and J lost 6, with 27 bases in between. CDR3 in amino acids: CASSPSQGSGSGRSDTQYF. The CDR3 DNA follows: TGTGCCAGCTCACCATCCCAGGGATCCGGGAGTGGTCGTAGCGATACGCAGTATTTT. Variable domain in full (rest from reference TRBV18 and TRBJ2-3): NAGVMQNPRHLVRRRGQEARLRCSPMKGHSHVYWYRQLPEEGLKFMVYLQKENIIDESGMPKERFSAEFPKEGPSILRIQQVVRGDSAAYFCASSPSQGSGSGRSDTQYFGPGTRLTVL.

This rearrangement joins TRBV6-5 to TRBJ2-1, with 10 bases aligning to TRBD1. The CDR3 has 15 residues. Germline V gene data show CDR1 as MNHEY and CDR2 as SVGAGI. V was clipped by 4 bases and J by 7 bases; unmatched bases: 7. The CDR3 sequence is CASSSTGQGRNEQFF. As DNA, the CDR3 is TGTGCCAGCAGTTCTACGGGACAGGGGAGGAATGAGCAGTTCTTC.

The gene calls are TRBV6-5 and TRBJ1-2, with TRBD1 matching 11 bases. This CDR3 is built from 16 residues. V lost 0 bases, J lost 5 bases, and 5 bases stayed unmatched. CDR1 is MNHEY, CDR2 SVGAGI, per germline. Here the CDR3 reads CASSYSGQGAQYGYTF. As DNA, the CDR3 is TGTGCCAGCAGTTACTCTGGACAGGGGGCGCAATATGGCTACACCTTC.

This chain connects TRBV4-2 to TRBJ1-4, with D unclear. Germline loops: CDR1 LGHNA, CDR2 YNFKEQ. The CDR3 is 13 residues long. The germline V and J ends were trimmed by 5 bases and 4 bases, with 8 bases remaining between them. CDR3 residues: CASSERFNEKLFF. The DNA of the CDR3 is TGTGCCAGCAGCGAGCGGTTTAATGAAAAACTGTTTTTT.

The chain links TRBV10-3 to TRBJ1-1; 9 positions match TRBD1. Germline V gene lookup returns CDR1 ENHRY and CDR2 SYGVKD. This CDR3 has 15 amino acids. Losses at the gene ends were 6 bases for V and 6 bases for J; bases not matched to a gene: 11. The CDR3 here is CAISLKGTGSAEAFF. The DNA of the CDR3 is TGTGCCATCAGCCTTAAGGGGACAGGGTCCGCTGAAGCTTTCTTT.

Points on this clone: The junction departs from the called germline gene at one end, perhaps through a read error. This sequence joins TRBV18 and TRBJ1-2, with a tentative D call TRBD1 (6 bases). The germline gives CDR1 KGHSH, CDR2 LQKENI. The CDR3 is made up of 15 amino acids. The CDR3 region is CASSTPSGTSYGYTF. CDR3 nucleotides: TGTGCCAGCTCAACACCTTCGGGGACATCCTATGGCTACACCTTC.

The chain has TRBV7-8 and TRBJ1-5, with 7 bases matching TRBD1. CDR3 size: 18 residues. The V and J ends lost 5 bases and 0 bases, in that order; junction bases with no gene match: 13. Germline CDR1 SGHVS, CDR2 FQNEAQ. The CDR3 spells CASSPPNHRGYSNQPQHF. Here the CDR3 DNA reads TGTGCCAGCAGCCCACCCAATCACAGGGGATATAGCAATCAGCCCCAGCATTTT.

This chain connects TRBV2 to TRBJ2-3; D call uncertain. Looked up from germline, CDR1 is SNHLY and CDR2 is FYNNEI. Trimming left V 3 bases short and J 1 base short, with 11 bases between. The CDR3 loop spans 15 amino acids. The CDR3 loop is CASSDPLAGTDTQYF. The DNA for the CDR3 is TGTGCCAGCAGTGATCCCCTTGCGGGCACAGATACGCAGTATTTT.

This clone has only one observation. The genes are TRBV24-1 and TRBJ2-7; maybe TRBD1 (5 bases). With 4 bases removed from V and 6 bases from J, the gap between germline ends came to 12 bases. The CDR3 runs 13 residues. Germline V lookup: CDR1 KGHDR, CDR2 SFDVKD. The CDR3 DNA sequence: TGTGCCACCAGTGAGCTCACAGGTTCCGAGCAGTACTTC. It translates to CATSELTGSEQYF.

This clone appeared a single time. The gene calls are TRBV19 and TRBJ1-1; 8 bases align to TRBD1. CDR1 and CDR2 (germline): LNHDA, SQIVND (reference sequence). The CDR3 loop spans 17 amino acids. With 4 bases clipped from V and 4 bases from J, the junction kept 14 bases outside the gene matches. The CDR3 bases are TGTGCCAGTAGTACCCTCAGGGGGCGCGAGGGTAGCACTGAAGCTTTCTTT. This sequence encodes CASSTLRGREGSTEAFF.

The CDR3 here is CASSQDQGYYQPQHF. Here the CDR3 DNA reads TGCGCCAGCAGCCAAGACCAGGGATATTATCAGCCCCAGCATTTT. The V gene is TRBV4-1, the J gene TRBJ1-5; perhaps TRBD1 as D (5 bases). In germline, CDR1 is MGHRA, CDR2 YSYEKL. The CDR3 has 15 residues. V lost 0 bases, J lost 5 bases, and 11 bases lay in between.

V usage is TRBV28 and J usage is TRBJ1-5, with 7 bases identical to TRBD1. The CDR3 totals 15 residues. J gave up 4 bases and V 7 bases, and 10 bases lay outside the gene matches. CDR1 is MDHEN and CDR2 is SYDVKM in the germline V gene. The DNA for the CDR3 is TGTGCCAGCAACACAGCACAGGGGCCGAATCAGCCCCAGCATTTT. It specifies CASNTAQGPNQPQHF. The complete variable domain, with remaining parts taken from reference TRBV28 and TRBJ1-5, reads DVKVTQSSRYLVKRTGEKVFLECVQDMDHENMFWYRQDPGLGLRLIYFSYDVKMKEKGDIPEGYSVSREKKERFSLILESASTNQTSMYLCASNTAQGPNQPQHFGDGTRLSIL.

The genes are TRBV29-1 and TRBJ1-1; D is perhaps TRBD1 (6 bases). This CDR3 spans 15 amino acids. The germline V gene encodes CDR1 SQVTM and CDR2 ANQGSEA. V lost 4 bases and J lost 0, with 15 bases in between. The CDR3 sequence: CSVGVGQTMNTEAFF. In DNA form, the CDR3 reads TGCAGCGTTGGGGTCGGACAGACCATGAACACTGAAGCTTTCTTT.

The chain uses TRBV2 and TRBJ2-1; 13 positions match TRBD2. The germline gives CDR1 SNHLY, CDR2 FYNNEI. V was clipped by 5 bases and J by 4 bases; unmatched bases: 8. The CDR3 has 17 amino acids. CDR3 loop: CASSRLLAGGVYNEQFF. The DNA for the CDR3 is TGTGCCAGCAGTCGCTTACTAGCGGGGGGGGTATACAATGAGCAGTTCTTC.

This clone was seen a handful of times. The chain has TRBV2 and TRBJ1-1; 7 bases align to TRBD1. Germline V lookup: CDR1 SNHLY, CDR2 FYNNEI. CDR3 length: 15 residues. The J segment lost 7 bases and the V segment lost 6 bases, leaving 14 bases of the junction unmatched. In nucleotides, the CDR3 is TGTGCCAGCAGAGACAAAAAGACAGGGAGGTTTGAAGCTTTCTTT. It encodes CASRDKKTGRFEAFF.

The chain is built from TRBV6-5 and TRBJ2-7; TRBD1 is a possible D gene (5 bases). The CDR3 totals 15 residues. The germline V gene has CDR1 MNHEY and CDR2 SVGAGI. V dropped 4 bases and J dropped 2 bases, with 15 bases sitting between them. CDR3: CASSSPGQVTYEQYF. In DNA, the CDR3 is TGTGCCAGCAGTTCCCCAGGGCAGGTTACCTACGAGCAGTACTTC.